The rows below give T cell receptor beta chains drawn from one sample of a study of blood T cell repertoires in COVID-19. The repertoire was sequenced with immunoSEQ multiplex PCR; TCRdb's copy has only in-frame clones and lacks some. The sample includes around 300,000 clones, 80% to 95% of them seen just once. The source material was peripheral blood. Receptor source: a woman aged 30 to 39 with COVID-19, enrolled during active disease. Both conserved end residues are part of each CDR3. The D gene is left open where the match is weak. A clone size is listed for some rows: how often the clone was seen (once, few, many), or a class if it is expanded.

D gene	V gene	clone size	J gene	CDR3 protein	CDR3 DNA
TRBD2	TRBV2	once	TRBJ2-1	CASTFGLAGETNEQFF	TGTGCCAGCACCTTCGGCCTAGCGGGAGAGACCAATGAGCAGTTCTTC
-	TRBV4-1	-	TRBJ1-2	CASSQGQGYTF	TGCGCCAGCAGCCAAGGTCAGGGCTACACCTTC
TRBD1	TRBV11-2	-	TRBJ2-7	CASSPTGGGYEQYF	TGTGCCAGCAGCCCGACAGGGGGCGGTTACGAGCAGTACTTC
-	TRBV7-8	-	TRBJ1-1	CASSRSGNTEAFF	TGTGCCAGCAGCCGCAGCGGGAACACTGAAGCTTTCTTT
-	TRBV6-5	-	TRBJ2-2	CASSYYRSPRTGELFF	TGTGCCAGCAGTTACTACAGGTCCCCGAGGACCGGGGAGCTGTTTTTT
TRBD1	TRBV28	-	TRBJ1-6	CASSTNWDSGNSPLHF	TGTGCCAGCAGTACAAACTGGGACAGCGGAAATTCACCCCTCCACTTT
-	TRBV5-1	-	TRBJ2-1	CASSYFSGGRSYNEQFF	TGCGCCAGCAGTTACTTTAGCGGAGGACGCTCCTACAATGAGCAGTTCTTC
TRBD1	TRBV19	-	TRBJ2-7	CASSPAGQANEQYF	TGTGCCAGTAGTCCCGCGGGACAGGCCAACGAGCAGTACTTC
TRBD1	TRBV3-1/TRBV3-2	-	TRBJ2-7	CASSQRDRNYEQYF	TGTGCCAGCAGCCAACGGGACAGAAACTACGAGCAGTACTTC
-	TRBV6-4	-	TRBJ2-7	CASIGGSFTFYEQYF	TGTGCCAGCATAGGGGGTAGCTTCACCTTCTACGAGCAGTACTTC